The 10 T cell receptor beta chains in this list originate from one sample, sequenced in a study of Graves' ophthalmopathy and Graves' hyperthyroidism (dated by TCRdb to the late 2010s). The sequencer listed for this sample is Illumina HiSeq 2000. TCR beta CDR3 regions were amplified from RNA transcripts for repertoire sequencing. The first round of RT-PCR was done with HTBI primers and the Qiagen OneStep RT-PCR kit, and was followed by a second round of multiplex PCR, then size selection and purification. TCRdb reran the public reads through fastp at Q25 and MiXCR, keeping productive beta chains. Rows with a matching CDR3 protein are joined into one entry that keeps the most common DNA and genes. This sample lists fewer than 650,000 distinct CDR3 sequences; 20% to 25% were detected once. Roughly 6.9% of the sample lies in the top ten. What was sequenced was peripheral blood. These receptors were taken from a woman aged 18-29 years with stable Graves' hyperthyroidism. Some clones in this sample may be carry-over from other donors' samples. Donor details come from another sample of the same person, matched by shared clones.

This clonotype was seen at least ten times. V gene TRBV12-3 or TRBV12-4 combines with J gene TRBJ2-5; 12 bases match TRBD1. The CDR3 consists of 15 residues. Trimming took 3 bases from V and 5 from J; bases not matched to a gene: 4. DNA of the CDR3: TGTGCCAGCAGTTTTGGGGACAGGGGGCAGGAGACCCAGTACTTC. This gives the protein CASSFGDRGQETQYF.

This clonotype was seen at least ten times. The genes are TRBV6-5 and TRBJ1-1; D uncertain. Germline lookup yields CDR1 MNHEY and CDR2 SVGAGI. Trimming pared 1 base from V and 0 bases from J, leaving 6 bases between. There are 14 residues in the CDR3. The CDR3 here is CASSYYEMNTEAFF. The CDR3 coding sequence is TGTGCCAGCAGTTACTACGAGATGAACACTGAAGCTTTCTTT.

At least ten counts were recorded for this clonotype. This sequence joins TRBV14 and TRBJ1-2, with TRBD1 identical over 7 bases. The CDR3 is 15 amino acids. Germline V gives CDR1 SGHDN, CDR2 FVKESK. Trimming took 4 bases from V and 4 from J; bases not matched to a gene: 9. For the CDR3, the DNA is TGTGCCAGCAGCCCGTCGACAGGGTTGACCTATGGCTACACCTTC. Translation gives CASSPSTGLTYGYTF.

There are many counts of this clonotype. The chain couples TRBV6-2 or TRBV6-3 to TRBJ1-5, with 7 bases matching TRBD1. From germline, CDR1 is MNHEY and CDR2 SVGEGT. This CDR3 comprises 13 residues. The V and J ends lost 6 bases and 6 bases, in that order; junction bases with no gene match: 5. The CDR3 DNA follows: TGTGCCAGCAGAACAGGGGCGATTCAGCCCCAGCATTTT. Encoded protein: CASRTGAIQPQHF.

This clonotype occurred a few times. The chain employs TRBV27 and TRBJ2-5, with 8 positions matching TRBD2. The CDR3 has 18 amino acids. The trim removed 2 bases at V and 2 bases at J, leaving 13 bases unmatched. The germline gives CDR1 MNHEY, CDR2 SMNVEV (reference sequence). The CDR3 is CASSLPVNGRVLQETQYF. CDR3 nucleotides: TGTGCCAGCAGTTTACCCGTTAACGGGAGGGTATTACAAGAGACCCAGTACTTC.

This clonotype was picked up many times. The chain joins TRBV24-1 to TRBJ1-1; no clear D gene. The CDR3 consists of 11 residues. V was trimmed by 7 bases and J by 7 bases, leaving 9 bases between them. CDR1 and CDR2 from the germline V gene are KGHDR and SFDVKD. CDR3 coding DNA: TGTGCCACCAGCGAGGGCCGTGAAGCTTTCTTT. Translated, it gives CATSEGREAFF.

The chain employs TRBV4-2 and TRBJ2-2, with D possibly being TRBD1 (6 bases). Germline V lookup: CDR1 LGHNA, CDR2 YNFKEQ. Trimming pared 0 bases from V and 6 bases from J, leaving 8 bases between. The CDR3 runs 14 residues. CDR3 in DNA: TGTGCCAGCAGCCAAGAGGGGGCGGCCGGGGAGCTGTTTTTT. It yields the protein CASSQEGAAGELFF.

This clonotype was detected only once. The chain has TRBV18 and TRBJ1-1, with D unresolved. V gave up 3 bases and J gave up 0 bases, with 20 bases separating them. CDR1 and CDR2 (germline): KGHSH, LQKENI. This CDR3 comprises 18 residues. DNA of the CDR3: TGTGCCAGCTCACCTTCCGGCGGGGATAACACCATGAACACTGAAGCTTTCTTT. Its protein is CASSPSGGDNTMNTEAFF.

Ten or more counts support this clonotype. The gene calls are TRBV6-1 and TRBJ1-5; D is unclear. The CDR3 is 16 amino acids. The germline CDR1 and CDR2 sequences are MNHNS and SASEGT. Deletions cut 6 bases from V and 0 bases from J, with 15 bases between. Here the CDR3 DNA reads TGTGCCAGCAGCAACACCGGACTGCATAGCAATCAGCCCCAGCATTTT. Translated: CASSNTGLHSNQPQHF.

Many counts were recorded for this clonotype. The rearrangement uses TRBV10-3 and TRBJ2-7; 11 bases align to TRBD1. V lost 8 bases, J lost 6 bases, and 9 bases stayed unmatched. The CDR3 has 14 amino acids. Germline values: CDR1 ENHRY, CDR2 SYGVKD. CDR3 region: CAIGAGTGGAEQYF. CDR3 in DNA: TGTGCCATCGGGGCGGGGACAGGGGGAGCCGAGCAGTACTTC.